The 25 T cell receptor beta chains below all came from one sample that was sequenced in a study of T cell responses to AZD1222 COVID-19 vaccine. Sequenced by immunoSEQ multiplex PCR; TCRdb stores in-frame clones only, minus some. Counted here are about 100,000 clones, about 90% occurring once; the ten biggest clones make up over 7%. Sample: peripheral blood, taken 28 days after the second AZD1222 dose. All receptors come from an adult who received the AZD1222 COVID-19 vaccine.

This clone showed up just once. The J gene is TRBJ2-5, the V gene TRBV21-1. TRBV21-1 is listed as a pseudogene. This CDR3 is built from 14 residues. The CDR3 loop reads CASSKRCIQETQYF. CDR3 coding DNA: TGTGCCAGCAGCAAAAGGTGCATCCAAGAGACCCAGTACTTC.

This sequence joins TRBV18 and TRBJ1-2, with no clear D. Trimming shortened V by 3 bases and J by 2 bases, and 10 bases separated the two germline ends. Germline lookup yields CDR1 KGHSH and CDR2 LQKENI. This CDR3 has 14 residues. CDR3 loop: CASSPRAENYGYTF. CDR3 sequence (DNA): TGTGCCAGCTCACCTCGTGCGGAGAACTATGGCTACACCTTC.

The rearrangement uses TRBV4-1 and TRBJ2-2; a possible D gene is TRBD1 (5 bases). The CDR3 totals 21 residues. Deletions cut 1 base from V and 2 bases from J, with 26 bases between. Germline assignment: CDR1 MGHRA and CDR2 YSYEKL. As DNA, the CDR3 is TGCGCCAGCAGCCAAGTTACGGTCGACAGTAGGACGGAGACAAACACCGGGGAGCTGTTTTTT. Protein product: CASSQVTVDSRTETNTGELFF.

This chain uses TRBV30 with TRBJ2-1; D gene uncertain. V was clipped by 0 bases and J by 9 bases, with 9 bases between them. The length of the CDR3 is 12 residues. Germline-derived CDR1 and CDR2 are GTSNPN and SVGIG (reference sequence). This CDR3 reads CAWSVIGSEQFF. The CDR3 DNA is TGTGCCTGGAGTGTAATAGGCAGTGAGCAGTTCTTC.

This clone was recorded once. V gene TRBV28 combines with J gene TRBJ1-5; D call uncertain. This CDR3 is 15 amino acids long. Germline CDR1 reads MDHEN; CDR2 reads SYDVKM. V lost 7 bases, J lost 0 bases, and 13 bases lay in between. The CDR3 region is CASIEAGNSNQPQHF. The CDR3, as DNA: TGTGCCAGCATAGAAGCGGGGAATAGCAATCAGCCCCAGCATTTT.

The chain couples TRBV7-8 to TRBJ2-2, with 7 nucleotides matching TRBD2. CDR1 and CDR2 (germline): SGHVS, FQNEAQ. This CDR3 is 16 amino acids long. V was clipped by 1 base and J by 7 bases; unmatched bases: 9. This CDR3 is CASSLVRQTSFGELFF. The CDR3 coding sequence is TGTGCCAGCAGCTTAGTAAGGCAGACTAGCTTCGGGGAGCTGTTTTTT.

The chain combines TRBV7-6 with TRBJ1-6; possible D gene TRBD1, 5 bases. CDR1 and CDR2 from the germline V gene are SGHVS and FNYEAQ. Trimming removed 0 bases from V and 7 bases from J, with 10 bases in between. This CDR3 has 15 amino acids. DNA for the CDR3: TGTGCCAGCAGCTTAGCTACAACAGGCAATTCACCCCTCCACTTT. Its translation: CASSLATTGNSPLHF.

The CDR3, as DNA: TGTGCCAGCGCCTCAGGGGGCAATGGCTACACCTTC. Protein: CASASGGNGYTF. The chain carries TRBV27 and TRBJ1-2, with TRBD1 matching over 8 bases. Germline-derived CDR1 and CDR2 are MNHEY and SMNVEV (reference sequence). The CDR3 sequence is 12 residues long. J was trimmed by 6 bases and V by 8 bases; bases with no gene match: 5.

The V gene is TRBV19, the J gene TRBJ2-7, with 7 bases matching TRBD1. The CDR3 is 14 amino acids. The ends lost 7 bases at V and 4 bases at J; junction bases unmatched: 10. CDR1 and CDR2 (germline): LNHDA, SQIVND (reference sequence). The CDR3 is CASNMGRGSYEQYF. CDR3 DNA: TGTGCCAGTAATATGGGCAGGGGGTCTTACGAGCAGTACTTC.

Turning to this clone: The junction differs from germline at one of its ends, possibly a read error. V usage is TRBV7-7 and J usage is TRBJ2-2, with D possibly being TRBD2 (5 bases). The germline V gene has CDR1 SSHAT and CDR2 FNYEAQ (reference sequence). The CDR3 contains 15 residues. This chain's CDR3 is CASSPRGLNTGELFF. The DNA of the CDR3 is TGTGCTAGCAGTCCCCGAGGACTCAACACCGGGGAGCTGTTTTTT.

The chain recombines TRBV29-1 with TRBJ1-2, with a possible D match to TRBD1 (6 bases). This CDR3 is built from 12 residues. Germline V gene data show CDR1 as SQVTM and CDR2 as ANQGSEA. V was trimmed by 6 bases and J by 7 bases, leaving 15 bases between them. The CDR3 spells CSVGHEPFGYTF. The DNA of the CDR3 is TGCAGCGTGGGACATGAACCCTTTGGCTACACCTTC.

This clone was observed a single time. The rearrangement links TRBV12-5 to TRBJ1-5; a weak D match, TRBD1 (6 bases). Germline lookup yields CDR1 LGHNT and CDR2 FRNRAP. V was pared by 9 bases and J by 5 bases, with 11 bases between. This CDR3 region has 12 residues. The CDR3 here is CASAQGYQPQHF. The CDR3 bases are TGTGCTAGCGCCCAGGGGTATCAGCCCCAGCATTTT.

CDR3 nucleotide sequence: TGTGCCTCGGAGACCCTGGGGGCTTTCTTT. Protein sequence: CASETLGAFF. The V gene is TRBV30, the J gene TRBJ1-1; D remains ambiguous. The length of the CDR3 is 10 residues. Germline assignment: CDR1 GTSNPN and CDR2 SVGIG (reference sequence). The germline V and J ends were trimmed by 7 bases and 11 bases, with 14 bases remaining between them.

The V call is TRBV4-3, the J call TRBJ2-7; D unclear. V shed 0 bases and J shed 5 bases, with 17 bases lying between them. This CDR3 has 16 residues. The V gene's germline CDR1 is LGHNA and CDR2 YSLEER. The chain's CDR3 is CASSQDFRKFRDEQYF. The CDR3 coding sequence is TGCGCCAGCAGCCAAGATTTCAGGAAATTCCGGGACGAGCAGTACTTC.

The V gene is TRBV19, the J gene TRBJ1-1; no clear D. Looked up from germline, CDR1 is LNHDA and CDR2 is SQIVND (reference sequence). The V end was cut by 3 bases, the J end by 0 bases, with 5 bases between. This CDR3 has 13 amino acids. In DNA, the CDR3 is TGTGCCAGTAGTATTCTACTGAACACTGAAGCTTTCTTT. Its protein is CASSILLNTEAFF.

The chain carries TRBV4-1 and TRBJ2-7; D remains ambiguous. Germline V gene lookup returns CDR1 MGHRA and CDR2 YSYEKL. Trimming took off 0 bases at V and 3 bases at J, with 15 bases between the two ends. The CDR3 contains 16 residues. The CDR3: CASSQEGLGNFYEQYF. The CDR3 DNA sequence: TGCGCCAGCAGCCAAGAAGGTCTGGGAAACTTCTACGAGCAGTACTTC.

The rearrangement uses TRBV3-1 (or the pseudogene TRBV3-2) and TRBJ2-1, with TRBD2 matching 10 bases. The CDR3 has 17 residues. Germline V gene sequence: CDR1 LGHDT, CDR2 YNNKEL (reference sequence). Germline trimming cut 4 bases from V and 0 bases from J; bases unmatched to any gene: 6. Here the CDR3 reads CASSRPSSGSSYNEQFF. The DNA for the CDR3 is TGTGCCAGCAGCCGACCATCTAGCGGGAGCTCCTACAATGAGCAGTTCTTC.

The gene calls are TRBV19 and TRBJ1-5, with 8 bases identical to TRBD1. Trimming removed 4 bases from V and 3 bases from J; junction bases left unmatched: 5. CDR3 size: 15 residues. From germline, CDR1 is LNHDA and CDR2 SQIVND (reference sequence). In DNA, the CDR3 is TGTGCCAGTAGTAGAGGACAGGGTTTCAATCAGCCCCAGCATTTT. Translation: CASSRGQGFNQPQHF.

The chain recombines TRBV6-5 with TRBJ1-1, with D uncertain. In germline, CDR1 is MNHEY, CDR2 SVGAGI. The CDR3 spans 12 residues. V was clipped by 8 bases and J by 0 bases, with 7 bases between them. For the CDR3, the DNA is TGTGCCAGCTCAATCATGAACACTGAAGCTTTCTTT. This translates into CASSIMNTEAFF.

The CDR3 region is CASSPWDRVHHGYTF. CDR3 nucleotide sequence: TGTGCCAGCAGCCCTTGGGACAGGGTCCACCATGGCTACACCTTC. This chain joins TRBV7-9 and TRBJ1-2; TRBD1 aligns across 9 bases. The CDR3 has 15 amino acids. V gave up 5 bases and J gave up 6 bases; unmatched junction bases: 10. Germline-derived CDR1 and CDR2 are SEHNR and FQNEAQ (reference sequence).

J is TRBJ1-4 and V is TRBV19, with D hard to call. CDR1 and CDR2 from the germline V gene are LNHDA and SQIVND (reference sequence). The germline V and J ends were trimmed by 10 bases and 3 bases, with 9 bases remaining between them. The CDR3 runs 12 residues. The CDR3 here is CATLEANEKLFF. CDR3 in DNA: TGTGCCACCCTGGAGGCTAATGAAAAACTGTTTTTT. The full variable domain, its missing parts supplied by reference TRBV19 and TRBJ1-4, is DGGITQSPKYLFRKEGQNVTLSCEQNLNHDAMYWYRQDPGQGLRLIYYSQIVNDFQKGDIAEGYSVSREKKESFPLTVTSAQKNPTAFYLCATLEANEKLFFGSGTQLSVL.

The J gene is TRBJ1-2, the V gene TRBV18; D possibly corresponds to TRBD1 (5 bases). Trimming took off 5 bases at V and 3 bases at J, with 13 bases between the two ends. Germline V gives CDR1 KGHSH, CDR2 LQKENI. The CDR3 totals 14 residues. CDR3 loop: CASSALQEDYGYTF. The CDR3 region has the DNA TGTGCCAGCTCAGCCCTACAGGAGGACTATGGCTACACCTTC.

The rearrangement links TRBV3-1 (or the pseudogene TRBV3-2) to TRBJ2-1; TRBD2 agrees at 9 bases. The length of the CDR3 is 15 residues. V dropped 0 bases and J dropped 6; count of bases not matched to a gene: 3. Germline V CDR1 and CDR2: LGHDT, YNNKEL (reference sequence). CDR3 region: CASSQDLTSGNEQFF. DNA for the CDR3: TGTGCCAGCAGCCAAGATTTGACTAGCGGCAATGAGCAGTTCTTC.

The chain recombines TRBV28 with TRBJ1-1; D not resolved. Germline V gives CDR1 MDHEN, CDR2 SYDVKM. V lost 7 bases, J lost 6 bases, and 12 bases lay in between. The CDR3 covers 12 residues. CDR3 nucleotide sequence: TGTGCCAGCACTTACCTTATCTCTGAAGCTTTCTTT. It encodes CASTYLISEAFF.

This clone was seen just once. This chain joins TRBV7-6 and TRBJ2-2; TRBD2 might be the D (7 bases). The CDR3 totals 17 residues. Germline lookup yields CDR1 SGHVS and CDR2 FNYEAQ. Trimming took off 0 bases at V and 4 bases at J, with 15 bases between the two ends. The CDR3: CASSLARGAIGTGELFF. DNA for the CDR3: TGTGCCAGCAGCTTAGCTCGGGGGGCGATTGGCACCGGGGAGCTGTTTTTT.